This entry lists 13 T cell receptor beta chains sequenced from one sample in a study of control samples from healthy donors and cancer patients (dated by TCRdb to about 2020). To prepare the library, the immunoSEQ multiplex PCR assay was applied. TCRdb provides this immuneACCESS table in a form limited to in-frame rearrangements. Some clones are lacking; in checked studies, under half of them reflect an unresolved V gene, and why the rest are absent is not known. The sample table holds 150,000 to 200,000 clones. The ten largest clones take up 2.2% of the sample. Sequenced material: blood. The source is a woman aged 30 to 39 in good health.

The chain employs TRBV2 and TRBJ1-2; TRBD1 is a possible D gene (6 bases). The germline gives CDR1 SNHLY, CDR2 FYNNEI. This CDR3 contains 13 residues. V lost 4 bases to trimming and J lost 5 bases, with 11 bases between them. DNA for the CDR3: TGTGCCAGCAGTGGCAGGGGAAGATATGGCTACACCTTC. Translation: CASSGRGRYGYTF.

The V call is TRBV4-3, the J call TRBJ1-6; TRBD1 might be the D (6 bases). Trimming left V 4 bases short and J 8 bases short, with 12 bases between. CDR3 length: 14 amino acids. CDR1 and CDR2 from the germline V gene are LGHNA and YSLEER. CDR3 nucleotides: TGCGCCAGCAGCCCCAGGGGTTGGGATTCACCCCTCCACTTT. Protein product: CASSPRGWDSPLHF.

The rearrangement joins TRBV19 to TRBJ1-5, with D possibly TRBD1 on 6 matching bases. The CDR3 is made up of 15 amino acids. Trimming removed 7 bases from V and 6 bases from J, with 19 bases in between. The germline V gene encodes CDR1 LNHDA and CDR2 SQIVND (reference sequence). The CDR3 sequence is CASTLTARGAQPQHF. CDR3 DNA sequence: TGTGCCAGTACTCTAACGGCCCGGGGGGCTCAGCCCCAGCATTTT.

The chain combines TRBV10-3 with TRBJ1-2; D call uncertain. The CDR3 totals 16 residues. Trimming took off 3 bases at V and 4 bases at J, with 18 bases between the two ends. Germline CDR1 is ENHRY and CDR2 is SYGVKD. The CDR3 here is CAISESGLRGAYGYTF. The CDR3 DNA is TGTGCCATCAGTGAATCGGGCCTAAGAGGTGCCTATGGCTACACCTTC.

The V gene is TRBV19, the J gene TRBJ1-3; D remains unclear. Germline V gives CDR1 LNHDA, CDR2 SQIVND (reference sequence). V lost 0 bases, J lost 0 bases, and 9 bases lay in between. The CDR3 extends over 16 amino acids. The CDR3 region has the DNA TGTGCCAGTAGTATAGAGATTCGCAGCTCTGGAAACACCATATATTTT. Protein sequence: CASSIEIRSSGNTIYF.

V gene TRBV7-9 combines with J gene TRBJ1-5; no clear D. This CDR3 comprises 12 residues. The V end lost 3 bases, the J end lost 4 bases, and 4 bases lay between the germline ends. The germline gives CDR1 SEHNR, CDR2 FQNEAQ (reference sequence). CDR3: CASSFRNQPQHF. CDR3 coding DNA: TGTGCCAGCAGCTTCCGAAATCAGCCCCAGCATTTT.

CDR3 bases: TGTGCCAGCATTACGGGACAGGGTCTCGCAGAGCAGTTCTTC. Translation: CASITGQGLAEQFF. The chain has TRBV6-5 and TRBJ2-1, with TRBD1 identical over 9 bases. V shed 7 bases and J 10 bases; nucleotides not matched to a gene: 11. Germline-derived CDR1 and CDR2 are MNHEY and SVGAGI. The CDR3 covers 14 residues.

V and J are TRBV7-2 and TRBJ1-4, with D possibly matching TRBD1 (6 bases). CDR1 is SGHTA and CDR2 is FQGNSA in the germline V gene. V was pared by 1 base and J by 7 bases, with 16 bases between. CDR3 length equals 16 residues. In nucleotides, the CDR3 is TGTGCCAGCAGCTTAGGTGGGGGGGCTAAGGGTGAAAAACTGTTTTTT. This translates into CASSLGGGAKGEKLFF.

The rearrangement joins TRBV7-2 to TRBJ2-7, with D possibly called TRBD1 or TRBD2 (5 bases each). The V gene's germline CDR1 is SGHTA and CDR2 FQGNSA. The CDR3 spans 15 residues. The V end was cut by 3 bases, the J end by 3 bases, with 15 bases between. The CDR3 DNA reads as TGTGCCAGCAGCTTCCGAGTTGGGGGTTTCTACGAGCAGTACTTC. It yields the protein CASSFRVGGFYEQYF.

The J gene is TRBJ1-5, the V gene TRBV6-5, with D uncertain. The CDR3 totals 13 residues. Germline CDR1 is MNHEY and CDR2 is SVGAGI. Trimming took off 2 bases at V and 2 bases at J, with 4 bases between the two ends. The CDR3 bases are TGTGCCAGCAGTTACGGACGCAATCAGCCCCAGCATTTT. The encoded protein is CASSYGRNQPQHF.

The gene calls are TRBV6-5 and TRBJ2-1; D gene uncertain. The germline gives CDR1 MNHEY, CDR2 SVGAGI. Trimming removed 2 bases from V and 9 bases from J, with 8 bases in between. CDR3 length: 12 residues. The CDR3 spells CASSYGGSEQFF. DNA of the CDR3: TGTGCCAGCAGTTACGGCGGAAGTGAGCAGTTCTTC.

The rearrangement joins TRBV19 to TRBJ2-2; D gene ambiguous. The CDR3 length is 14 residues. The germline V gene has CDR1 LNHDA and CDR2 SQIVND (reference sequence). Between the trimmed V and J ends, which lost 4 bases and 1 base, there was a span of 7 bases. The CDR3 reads CASSTYLNTGELFF. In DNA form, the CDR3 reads TGTGCCAGTAGTACCTACCTGAACACCGGGGAGCTGTTTTTT.

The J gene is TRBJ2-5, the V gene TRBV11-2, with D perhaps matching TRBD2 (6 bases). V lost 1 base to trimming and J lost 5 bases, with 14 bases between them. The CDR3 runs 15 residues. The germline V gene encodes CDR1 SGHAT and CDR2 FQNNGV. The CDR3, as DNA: TGTGCCAGCAGCTTAGTGGGGGGACCCAGTGAGACCCAGTACTTC. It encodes CASSLVGGPSETQYF.